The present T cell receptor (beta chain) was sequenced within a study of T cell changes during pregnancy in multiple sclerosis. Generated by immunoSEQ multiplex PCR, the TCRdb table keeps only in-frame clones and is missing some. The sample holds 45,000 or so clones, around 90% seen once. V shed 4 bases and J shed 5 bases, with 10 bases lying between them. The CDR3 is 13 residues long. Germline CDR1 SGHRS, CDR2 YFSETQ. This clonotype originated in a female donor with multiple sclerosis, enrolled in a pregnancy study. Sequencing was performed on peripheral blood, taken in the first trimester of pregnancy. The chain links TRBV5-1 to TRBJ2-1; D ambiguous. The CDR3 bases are TGCGCCAGCAGCGTTCTATCTAACAATGAGCAGTTCTTC. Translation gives CASSVLSNNEQFF.